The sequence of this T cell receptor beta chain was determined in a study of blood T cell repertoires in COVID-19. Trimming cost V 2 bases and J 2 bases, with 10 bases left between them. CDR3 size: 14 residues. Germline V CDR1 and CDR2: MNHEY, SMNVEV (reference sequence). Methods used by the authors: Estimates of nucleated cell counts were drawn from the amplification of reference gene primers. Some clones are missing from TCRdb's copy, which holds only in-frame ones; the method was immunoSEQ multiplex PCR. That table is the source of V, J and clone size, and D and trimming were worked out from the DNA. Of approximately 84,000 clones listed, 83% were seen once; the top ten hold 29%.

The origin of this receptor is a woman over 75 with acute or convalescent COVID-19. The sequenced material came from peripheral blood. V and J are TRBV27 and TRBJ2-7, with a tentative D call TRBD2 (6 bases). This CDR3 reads CASSLLSGTYEQYF. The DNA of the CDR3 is TGTGCCAGCAGTTTACTTAGCGGAACCTACGAGCAGTACTTC.